These 10 T cell receptor beta chains share one sample of origin, sequenced in a study of cytomegalovirus exposure and HLA in healthy donors. The PCR ran on 60 Vbeta and 13 Jbeta primers. Clones were sequenced by immunoSEQ multiplex PCR, and TCRdb holds only the in-frame ones, with some missing. The sample shows 210,000 or so clones, around 86% of them seen only once. Source material: PBMCs. Every receptor here comes from a woman in her fifties or sixties in good health and CMV-seropositive.

In its sample, this clone was seen a few times. This rearrangement joins TRBV27 to TRBJ1-2; possible D gene TRBD1, 5 bases. Between the trimmed V and J ends, which lost 4 bases and 5 bases, there was a span of 20 bases. CDR1 is MNHEY and CDR2 is SMNVEV in the germline V gene (reference sequence). The CDR3 loop spans 16 amino acids. The DNA for the CDR3 is TGTGCCAGCAGTTCAACCCCGAGGCCAGGGCGGTATGGCTACACCTTC. Its translation is CASSSTPRPGRYGYTF.

This clone was observed a handful of times. The V and J genes are TRBV5-4 and TRBJ1-5; D is unresolved. The CDR3 totals 12 residues. Germline lookup yields CDR1 SGHNT and CDR2 YYREEE (reference sequence). V dropped 3 bases and J dropped 6 bases, with 7 bases sitting between them. As DNA, the CDR3 is TGTGCCAGCAGCTCCCCGGGTCAGCCCCAGCATTTT. Translated, it gives CASSSPGQPQHF.

V usage is TRBV5-4 and J usage is TRBJ2-7; the D gene is possibly TRBD2 (7 bases). Germline CDR1 SGHNT, CDR2 YYREEE (reference sequence). The V gene lost 1 base and the J gene lost 6 bases, with 17 bases spanning the gap. The CDR3 is 15 amino acids. CDR3 in amino acids: CASSLRGGGKGEQYF. CDR3 in DNA: TGTGCCAGCAGCTTGAGGGGGGGAGGGAAGGGCGAGCAGTACTTC.

J is TRBJ2-3 and V is TRBV29-1, with TRBD1 as a possible D gene (6 bases). Looked up from germline, CDR1 is SQVTM and CDR2 is ANQGSEA. This CDR3 has 12 amino acids. V lost 5 bases to trimming and J lost 3 bases, with 9 bases between them. CDR3 in amino acids: CSVNRETDTQYF. CDR3 nucleotide sequence: TGCAGCGTTAACAGGGAAACAGATACGCAGTATTTT.

The chain carries TRBV28 and TRBJ1-2, with D maybe TRBD1 (5 bases). V gave up 7 bases and J gave up 8 bases, with 20 bases separating them. This CDR3 comprises 14 residues. Germline CDR1 and CDR2: MDHEN and SYDVKM. The CDR3 sequence: CASTILGVPRGYTF. DNA for the CDR3: TGTGCCAGCACGATCTTAGGGGTACCGAGAGGCTACACCTTC.

This clone was detected a few times. The rearrangement uses TRBV19 and TRBJ2-6; D may be TRBD2 (6 bases). Trimming took 9 bases from V and 1 from J, leaving 13 bases between them. Germline CDR1 and CDR2: LNHDA and SQIVND (reference sequence). The CDR3 loop spans 15 amino acids. The CDR3 DNA is TGTGCCAGCGATCACCGGGAGTCTGGGGCCAACGTCCTGACTTTC. Its translation is CASDHRESGANVLTF.

The CDR3 DNA reads TGCGCCAGCAGCCAAGAGGTATCTGACAGCCTCTATGGCTACACCTTC. Amino acid sequence: CASSQEVSDSLYGYTF. The chain joins TRBV4-1 to TRBJ1-2, with a possible D match to TRBD1 (5 bases). The CDR3 is 16 residues long. The germline V and J ends were trimmed by 0 bases and 4 bases, with 15 bases remaining between them. Germline assignment: CDR1 MGHRA and CDR2 YSYEKL.

The chain uses TRBV9 and TRBJ2-3; 7 nucleotides match TRBD2. Germline V gene lookup returns CDR1 SGDLS and CDR2 YYNGEE. The V and J ends lost 1 base and 0 bases, in that order; junction bases with no gene match: 14. This CDR3 has 19 amino acids. The CDR3 DNA reads TGTGCCAGCAGCGTACAAGCCCCGACTAGCCTTTCTAGCACAGATACGCAGTATTTT. This translates into CASSVQAPTSLSSTDTQYF.

The J gene is TRBJ1-5, the V gene TRBV6-6, with TRBD1 as a possible D gene (6 bases). The CDR3 totals 14 residues. The V gene's germline CDR1 is MNHNY and CDR2 SVGAGI (reference sequence). The V end lost 5 bases, the J end lost 5 bases, and 13 bases lay between the germline ends. CDR3 residues: CASSHLGADQPQHF. The CDR3 DNA reads as TGTGCCAGCAGTCATTTGGGGGCGGATCAGCCCCAGCATTTT.

The V and J genes are TRBV5-4 and TRBJ1-2, with D hard to call. This CDR3 region has 16 residues. Trimming pared 0 bases from V and 0 bases from J, leaving 12 bases between. Germline V gene sequence: CDR1 SGHNT, CDR2 YYREEE (reference sequence). The CDR3 here is CASSLAAGTTNYGYTF. The CDR3 DNA follows: TGTGCCAGCAGCTTGGCCGCAGGAACCACTAACTATGGCTACACCTTC. Full variable domain (rest looked up from reference TRBV5-4 and TRBJ1-2): ETGVTQSPTHLIKTRGQQVTLRCSSQSGHNTVSWYQQALGQGPQFIFQYYREEENGRGNFPPRFSGLQFPNYSSELNVNALELDDSALYLCASSLAAGTTNYGYTFGSGTRLTVV.